This is a list of T cell receptor beta chains from one sample in a study of cytomegalovirus exposure and HLA in healthy donors. Repertoires were generated with immunoSEQ multiplex PCR, while TCRdb's copy carries only in-frame clones and drops some. The profile shows more than 150,000 clones, approximately 84% of them singletons. The specimen sequenced was PBMCs. The receptors stem from a young woman in good health and CMV-seronegative. Both conserved end residues are part of each CDR3. The D gene is left open where the match is weak. Clone sizes are given selectively: once, few, many, or a class where the clone is expanded.

clone size	D gene	V gene	CDR3 length	J gene	CDR3 protein	CDR3 DNA
.	TRBD2	TRBV27	19	TRBJ2-5	CASSLNVGASGSRWETQYF	TGTGCCAGCAGTCTCAACGTCGGGGCTAGCGGGTCTCGGTGGGAGACCCAGTACTTC
.	.	TRBV19	15	TRBJ2-1	CASHSPELASNEQFF	TGTGCCAGCCACAGTCCCGAACTGGCCTCCAATGAGCAGTTCTTC
.	TRBD1	TRBV28	14	TRBJ2-2	CASSRTGTAGELFF	TGTGCCAGCAGTCGGACCGGGACAGCCGGGGAGCTGTTTTTT
few	TRBD1	TRBV5-1	14	TRBJ2-7	CASSRGQGAYEQYF	TGCGCCAGCAGCCGGGGACAGGGGGCTTACGAGCAGTACTTC
.	.	TRBV9	15	TRBJ2-1	CASSPLLSSYNEQFF	TGTGCCAGCAGCCCCCTTTTGAGCTCCTACAATGAGCAGTTCTTC
.	.	TRBV11-3	13	TRBJ2-2	CASSGSGTGELFF	TGTGCCAGCAGCGGATCGGGGACCGGGGAGCTGTTTTTT
.	TRBD1	TRBV6-6	15	TRBJ1-3	CASRDSGGSGNTIYF	TGTGCCAGCAGGGACTCAGGGGGAAGTGGAAACACCATATATTTT
.	TRBD1	TRBV7-8	16	TRBJ2-1	CASSLGTGISYNEQFF	TGTGCCAGCAGCCTCGGGACAGGTATCTCCTACAATGAGCAGTTCTTC
.	.	TRBV9	17	TRBJ1-3	CASSVGQRMSSGNTIYF	TGTGCCAGCAGCGTAGGACAGAGAATGAGCTCTGGAAACACCATATATTTT
.	TRBD1	TRBV9	18	TRBJ1-2	CASSVQPGQGPTNYGYTF	TGTGCCAGCAGCGTACAGCCGGGACAGGGGCCCACTAACTATGGCTACACCTTC
once	.	TRBV6-4	16	TRBJ2-3	CASSDARPGSTDTQYF	TGTGCCAGCAGTGACGCTAGGCCGGGGAGCACAGATACGCAGTATTTT
.	.	TRBV7-3	13	TRBJ1-5	CASSLSFNQPQHF	TGTGCCAGCAGCTTGTCCTTCAATCAGCCCCAGCATTTT
.	TRBD2	TRBV28	16	TRBJ2-2	CASSPPAAGAPGELFF	TGTGCCAGCAGTCCCCCCGCGGCGGGAGCACCCGGGGAGCTGTTTTTT
.	.	TRBV21-1	15	TRBJ1-4	CASSKTRGNSEKLFF	TGTGCCAGCAGCAAAACTAGGGGGAATAGTGAAAAACTGTTTTTT
.	TRBD1	TRBV19	18	TRBJ1-5	CASSIVGGDSISNQPQHF	TGTGCCAGTAGTATAGTAGGAGGGGACAGTATTAGCAATCAGCCCCAGCATTTT
.	.	TRBV10-3	14	TRBJ2-7	CATQGGTGNYEQYF	TGTGCCACACAGGGGGGGACGGGAAACTACGAGCAGTACTTC
.	.	TRBV18	18	TRBJ2-4	CASSRPARRSVAKNIQYF	TGTGCCAGCTCACGACCAGCGAGGAGGAGTGTAGCCAAAAACATTCAGTACTTC
.	.	TRBV28	14	TRBJ2-3	CARRAAKNTDTQYF	TGTGCCAGAAGAGCGGCGAAAAACACAGATACGCAGTATTTT
.	TRBD1	TRBV5-1	17	TRBJ2-7	CASSLANPGQSYYEQYF	TGCGCCAGCAGCTTGGCCAATCCGGGACAGTCCTATTACGAGCAGTACTTC
.	.	TRBV5-4	12	TRBJ2-4	CASSLEPGVQYF	TGTGCCAGCAGCTTGGAACCCGGGGTTCAGTACTTC
.	TRBD2	TRBV11-2	17	TRBJ2-3	CASSPDSGGSFTDTQYF	TGTGCCAGCAGCCCGGATTCCGGGGGGAGTTTCACAGATACGCAGTATTTT
.	TRBD2	TRBV7-2	15	TRBJ2-3	CASSVSGRSTDTQYF	TGTGCCAGCAGCGTTAGCGGGAGGAGCACAGATACGCAGTATTTT
medium-sized	TRBD2	TRBV5-8	14	TRBJ2-3	CASSLAGGPDTQYF	TGTGCCAGCAGCTTAGCGGGGGGGCCAGATACGCAGTATTTT
once	TRBD2	TRBV11-3	15	TRBJ2-1	CASSPGLAGVNEQFF	TGTGCCAGCAGCCCCGGACTAGCGGGGGTCAATGAGCAGTTCTTC
.	TRBD2	TRBV19	14	TRBJ2-3	CASSEGLAEDTQYF	TGTGCCAGTAGCGAGGGACTAGCGGAAGATACGCAGTATTTT
once	.	TRBV7-3	15	TRBJ2-7	CASSLFLGGSYEQYF	TGTGCCAGCAGCTTATTTTTAGGCGGTTCCTACGAGCAGTACTTC
.	TRBD2	TRBV5-4	16	TRBJ2-3	CASSPGAGVPTDTQYF	TGTGCCAGCAGCCCAGGAGCGGGAGTCCCAACAGATACGCAGTATTTT
many	TRBD2	TRBV4-3	16	TRBJ2-3	CASSQIAGGGTDTQYF	TGCGCCAGCAGCCAAATAGCGGGAGGGGGCACAGATACGCAGTATTTT
.	TRBD2	TRBV2	15	TRBJ2-7	CASRPGLAGFHEQYF	TGTGCCAGCAGACCCGGACTAGCGGGTTTCCACGAGCAGTACTTC
.	.	TRBV27	13	TRBJ2-2	CASSLPGVGELFF	TGTGCCAGCAGTTTGCCCGGGGTGGGGGAGCTGTTTTTT
.	.	TRBV2	14	TRBJ2-3	CASSLTSGTDTQYF	TGTGCCAGCAGCCTGACTAGTGGCACAGATACGCAGTATTTT
.	TRBD1	TRBV5-1	14	TRBJ1-2	CATTPGQQSSGYTF	TGCGCCACTACACCGGGACAGCAATCAAGTGGCTACACCTTC
.	.	TRBV6-6	14	TRBJ1-5	CASSWANSNQPQHF	TGTGCCAGCTCCTGGGCAAATAGCAATCAGCCCCAGCATTTT
.	.	TRBV28	15	TRBJ1-5	CASSGRSYSNQPQHF	TGTGCCAGCAGTGGGAGGAGTTATAGCAATCAGCCCCAGCATTTT
.	.	TRBV7-2	13	TRBJ2-7	CASSPPGAYEQYF	TGTGCCAGCAGCCCTCCGGGGGCCTACGAGCAGTACTTC
.	TRBD2	TRBV15	20	TRBJ2-5	CATSLSPGLAGGPVKETQYF	TGTGCCACCAGTTTATCCCCGGGACTAGCGGGGGGGCCCGTCAAAGAGACCCAGTACTTC
few	TRBD1	TRBV10-3	17	TRBJ1-5	CAISGSLETGGGQPQHF	TGTGCCATCAGCGGATCCTTAGAGACAGGGGGCGGTCAGCCCCAGCATTTT
.	TRBD1	TRBV6-6	16	TRBJ2-7	CASSPGTGVTSYEQYF	TGTGCCAGCAGCCCCGGGACAGGAGTGACCTCCTACGAGCAGTACTTC
.	TRBD2	TRBV5-1	16	TRBJ2-7	CASSLADLAGVGEQYF	TGCGCCAGCAGCTTGGCCGACCTAGCGGGAGTAGGAGAGCAGTACTTC
.	.	TRBV9	16	TRBJ1-1	CASSVGSGGMNTEAFF	TGTGCCAGCAGCGTAGGCTCAGGAGGCATGAACACTGAAGCTTTCTTT
.	TRBD2	TRBV4-3	17	TRBJ2-7	CASSQGKGAGGAYEQYF	TGCGCCAGCAGCCAAGGAAAGGGGGCGGGAGGGGCCTACGAGCAGTACTTC
few	.	TRBV11-2	14	TRBJ2-7	CASSLHRSSYEQYF	TGTGCCAGCAGCTTACACCGCAGCTCCTACGAGCAGTACTTC
.	TRBD1	TRBV28	14	TRBJ2-5	CASSWGTGGKTQYF	TGTGCCAGCAGTTGGGGGACAGGGGGGAAGACCCAGTACTTC
.	TRBD1	TRBV4-2	15	TRBJ2-7	CASSPDRGRVYEQYF	TGTGCCAGCAGCCCCGACAGGGGGCGCGTTTACGAGCAGTACTTC
.	.	TRBV5-6	13	TRBJ2-5	CASSLAPGETQYF	TGTGCCAGCAGCTTGGCCCCCGGGGAGACCCAGTACTTC
few	.	TRBV28	16	TRBJ2-7	CASSLWGGNRGCEQYF	TGTGCCAGCAGTTTATGGGGCGGGAATAGAGGATGCGAGCAGTACTTC
.	TRBD2	TRBV11-3	13	TRBJ2-1	CASSPGGSVEQFF	TGTGCCAGCAGCCCGGGGGGGTCAGTTGAGCAGTTCTTC
once	.	TRBV6-5	15	TRBJ2-1	CASSYRAGPFNEQFF	TGTGCCAGCAGTTACAGGGCAGGGCCTTTCAATGAGCAGTTCTTC
.	TRBD1	TRBV6-5	14	TRBJ1-2	CASRRGQGKDGYTF	TGTGCCAGCAGACGGGGACAGGGGAAGGATGGCTACACCTTC
.	.	TRBV28	15	TRBJ2-7	CASSQRTGGPYEQYF	TGTGCCAGCAGTCAGAGAACGGGGGGCCCCTACGAGCAGTACTTC
.	.	TRBV28	14	TRBJ2-7	CASTPQVSSYEQYF	TGTGCCAGCACTCCCCAGGTCAGCTCCTACGAGCAGTACTTC
few	TRBD1	TRBV27	13	TRBJ2-5	CASSLLQGETQYF	TGTGCCAGCAGTTTATTACAGGGGGAGACCCAGTACTTC
.	TRBD2	TRBV5-6	15	TRBJ2-3	CASSFVAGATDTQYF	TGTGCCAGCAGCTTCGTAGCGGGGGCCACAGATACGCAGTATTTT
once	.	TRBV2	13	TRBJ1-2	CASTPDSLIGYTF	TGTGCCAGCACCCCGGACAGCCTTATAGGCTACACCTTC
.	.	TRBV30	12	TRBJ2-2	CAWNGNTGELFF	TGTGCCTGGAACGGTAACACCGGGGAGCTGTTTTTT
.	TRBD2	TRBV27	15	TRBJ2-1	CASSLLAGGDNEQFF	TGTGCCAGCAGTCTACTAGCGGGGGGGGACAATGAGCAGTTCTTC
once	TRBD1	TRBV29-1	14	TRBJ2-7	CSVEERDSPYEQYF	TGCAGCGTTGAGGAAAGGGACAGTCCCTACGAGCAGTACTTC
.	TRBD1	TRBV28	15	TRBJ1-2	CASSPGDRVGGGYTF	TGTGCCAGCAGTCCCGGGGACAGGGTTGGAGGGGGCTACACCTTC